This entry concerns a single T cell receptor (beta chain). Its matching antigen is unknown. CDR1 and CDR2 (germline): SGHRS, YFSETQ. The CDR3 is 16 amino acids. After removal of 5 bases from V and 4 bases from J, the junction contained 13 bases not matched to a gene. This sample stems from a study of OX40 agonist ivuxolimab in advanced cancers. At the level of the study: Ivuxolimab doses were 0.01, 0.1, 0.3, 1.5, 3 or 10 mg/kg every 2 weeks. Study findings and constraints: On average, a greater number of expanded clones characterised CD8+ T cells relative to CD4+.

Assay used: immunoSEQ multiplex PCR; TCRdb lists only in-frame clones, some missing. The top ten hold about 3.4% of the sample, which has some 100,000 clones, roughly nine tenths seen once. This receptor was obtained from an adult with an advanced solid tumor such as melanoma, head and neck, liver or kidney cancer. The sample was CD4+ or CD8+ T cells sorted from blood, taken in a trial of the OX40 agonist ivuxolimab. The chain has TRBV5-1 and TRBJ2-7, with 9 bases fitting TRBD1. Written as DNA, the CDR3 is TGCGCCAGCAGTTTAGAACCGGGACAGGGAGTTTACGAGCAGTACTTC. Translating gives CASSLEPGQGVYEQYF.